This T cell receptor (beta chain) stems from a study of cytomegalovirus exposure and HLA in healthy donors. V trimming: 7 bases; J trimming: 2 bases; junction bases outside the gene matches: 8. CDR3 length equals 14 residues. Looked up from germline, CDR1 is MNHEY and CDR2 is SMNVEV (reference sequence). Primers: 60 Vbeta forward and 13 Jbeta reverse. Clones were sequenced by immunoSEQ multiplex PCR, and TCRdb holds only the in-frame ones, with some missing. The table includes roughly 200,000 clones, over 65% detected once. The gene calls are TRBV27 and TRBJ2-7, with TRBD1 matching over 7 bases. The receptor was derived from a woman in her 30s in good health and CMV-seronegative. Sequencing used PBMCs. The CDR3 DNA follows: TGTGCCAGCACCTTGACAGGGAACACCTACGAGCAGTACTTC. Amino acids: CASTLTGNTYEQYF.